A selection of T cell receptor beta chains follows, all from one sample in a study of blood T cell repertoires in COVID-19. The method was immunoSEQ multiplex PCR; TCRdb's version includes in-frame clones alone and lacks a portion of them. The repertoire includes tens of thousands of clones, roughly 90% of them detected once, and about a sixth sits in the top ten. The sample was peripheral blood. The receptors here all came from a woman older than 75 with active or convalescent COVID-19. The CDR3 runs from the conserved cysteine through the conserved F or W. Each record gives: J gene, D gene, clone size, V gene, CDR3 DNA, CDR3 protein. The D gene is left open where the match is weak. Rows may omit the clone size; those that give it use once, few, many or a size class.

TRBJ1-1,NA,NA,TRBV7-8,TGTGCCAGCAGCGCCAGGGAGGCGGGCACTGAAGCTTTCTTT,CASSAREAGTEAFF
TRBJ1-1,NA,NA,TRBV7-2,TGTGCCAGCAGTCCAATCAGGGGTAACACTGAAGCTTTCTTT,CASSPIRGNTEAFF
TRBJ2-1,NA,NA,TRBV24-1,TGTGCCACCAGACAGGGCGTGAATGAGCAGTTCTTC,CATRQGVNEQFF
TRBJ1-1,TRBD1,once,TRBV30,TGTGCCTGGAGCCTACGGGACAGACAAGAAGCTTTCTTT,CAWSLRDRQEAFF
TRBJ1-5,NA,NA,TRBV7-2,TGTGCCAGCAGCTCACAAACGGGGCAGCCCCAGCATTTT,CASSSQTGQPQHF
TRBJ1-2,NA,NA,TRBV28,TGTGCCAGCAGTTGGGGCAGTGGTAGTGGCTACACCTTC,CASSWGSGSGYTF
TRBJ1-2,NA,NA,TRBV28,TGTGCCAGCAGTACTAACCCTGGCTACACCTTC,CASSTNPGYTF
TRBJ2-2,TRBD1,NA,TRBV6-2/TRBV6-3,TGTGCCAGCAGTTACAGGCAGGGGGCGCGTGGGGAGCTGTTTTTT,CASSYRQGARGELFF
TRBJ2-1,NA,once,TRBV7-3,TGTGCCAGCAGCTTAAAAGGCGGGGCCCCCTTTAATGAGCAGTTCTTC,CASSLKGGAPFNEQFF
TRBJ2-7,NA,few,TRBV12-3/TRBV12-4,TGTGCCAGCAGAGGCGTGAGGGCCGAGCAGTACTTC,CASRGVRAEQYF
TRBJ2-1,TRBD1,few,TRBV5-6,TGTGCCAGCAGCCCCGAACGGGACAGTTTCTACAATGAGCAGTTCTTC,CASSPERDSFYNEQFF
TRBJ2-2,NA,NA,TRBV6-5,TGTGCCAGCAGTTCTTCTACCGGGGAGCTGTTTTTT,CASSSSTGELFF
TRBJ1-4,TRBD1,NA,TRBV27,TGTGCCAGCTCGGACAGGGCTTATAATGAAAAACTGTTTTTT,CASSDRAYNEKLFF
TRBJ2-1,TRBD2,NA,TRBV30,TGTGCCTGGAGTGGGCAGCGGGGTAACAATGAGCAGTTCTTC,CAWSGQRGNNEQFF
TRBJ2-1,NA,NA,TRBV24-1,TGTGCCACCAGTGATCCTCCTATCGATGAGCAGTTCTTC,CATSDPPIDEQFF
TRBJ1-2,NA,NA,TRBV19,TGTGCCAGTAGGCCAGGGGACGCACCGGGCTATGGCTACACCTTC,CASRPGDAPGYGYTF
TRBJ2-7,NA,NA,TRBV6-2/TRBV6-3,TGTGCCAGCAGTTACTCGAAGGGGCTGCGGCACCACTCCTACGAGCAGTACTTC,CASSYSKGLRHHSYEQYF
TRBJ1-2,NA,NA,TRBV28,TGTGCCAGCAGTTTCATCTATGGCTACACCTTC,CASSFIYGYTF
TRBJ1-2,NA,NA,TRBV21-1,TGTGCCAGCAGCATCCCCGGACAGGGCCTAGCTAACTATGGCTACACCTTC,CASSIPGQGLANYGYTF
TRBJ1-1,NA,NA,TRBV5-6,TGTGCCAGCAGCTTGAACAGGAGGGCCACTGAAGCTTTCTTT,CASSLNRRATEAFF
TRBJ2-1,NA,NA,TRBV18,TGTGCCAGCTCACCTCGACAGGAGCAGTTCTTC,CASSPRQEQFF
TRBJ2-5,TRBD2,once,TRBV4-2,TGTGCCAGCAGCAAAGAGTCGCTAGCGGGGGGTGGGGAGACCCAGTACTTC,CASSKESLAGGGETQYF
TRBJ2-3,TRBD1,NA,TRBV5-4,TGTGCCAGCAGCTTTCCCGGGACAGGGACAGATACGCAGTATTTT,CASSFPGTGTDTQYF
TRBJ1-4,TRBD1,NA,TRBV19,TGTGCCAGCAATACAGGGGCAACTAATGAAAAACTGTTTTTT,CASNTGATNEKLFF
TRBJ1-4,TRBD1,NA,TRBV2,TGTGCCAGCAGCTACCGGGACAGGGTCGGAAAACTGTTTTTT,CASSYRDRVGKLFF
TRBJ2-7,TRBD1,NA,TRBV2,TGTGCCAGCAGTCGGGACAGGGGTTACGAGCAGTACTTC,CASSRDRGYEQYF
TRBJ1-1,NA,NA,TRBV7-8,TGTGCCAGCAGCTCCCCTCTACAGGCGAACACTGAAGCTTTCTTT,CASSSPLQANTEAFF
TRBJ1-3,NA,NA,TRBV5-6,TGTGCCAGCAGCTTGGCAAGGGGTTACGGTGGAAACACCATATATTTT,CASSLARGYGGNTIYF
TRBJ2-1,NA,NA,TRBV19,TGTGCCAGTACGAGGCCCGACTACAATGAGCAGTTCTTC,CASTRPDYNEQFF
TRBJ2-3,TRBD1,NA,TRBV6-5,TGTGCCAGCAGGCTGACAGGGGGGGCAGATACGCAGTATTTT,CASRLTGGADTQYF
TRBJ2-2,TRBD2,NA,TRBV19,TGTGCCAGTAGTGGGAGGGGCGGGCGGCGGCGGAACACCGGGGAGCTGTTTTTT,CASSGRGGRRRNTGELFF
TRBJ1-2,TRBD1,NA,TRBV24-1,TGTGCCACCAGTGCCCTTAGACAGGGAACTGCCTTATATGGCTACACCTTC,CATSALRQGTALYGYTF
TRBJ1-2,TRBD1,NA,TRBV11-1,TGTGCCAGCAGCCCCGACAGGGGGTCGAACTATGGCTACACCTTC,CASSPDRGSNYGYTF
TRBJ1-5,NA,NA,TRBV19,TGTGCCAGTAGTATGTTGACATACAATCAGCCCCAGCATTTT,CASSMLTYNQPQHF
TRBJ1-1,TRBD1,once,TRBV19,TGTGCCAGTAGTTGGGACAGGGGAGGGAGTACTGAAGCTTTCTTT,CASSWDRGGSTEAFF
TRBJ1-6,NA,NA,TRBV6-2/TRBV6-3,TGTGCCAGCAGTTACGATGGGGGAGGCAATTCACCCCTCCACTTT,CASSYDGGGNSPLHF
TRBJ2-3,NA,NA,TRBV10-2,TGCGCCAGCAGAGGGGTGGATACGCAGTATTTT,CASRGVDTQYF
TRBJ1-6,TRBD1,NA,TRBV18,TGTGCCAGCTCATCTACAGGGGATAATTCACCCCTCCACTTT,CASSSTGDNSPLHF
TRBJ2-2,NA,once,TRBV9,TGTGCCAGCAGCGTAGAGGCGGGGAGGAACACCGGGGAGCTGTTTTTT,CASSVEAGRNTGELFF
TRBJ2-3,NA,NA,TRBV7-8,TGTGCCAGCAGCCTCAAAGCCAAGCGCACAGATACGCAGTATTTT,CASSLKAKRTDTQYF
TRBJ2-6,NA,NA,TRBV6-2/TRBV6-3,TGTGCCAGCAGTGACAACTCTGGGGCCAACGTCCTGACTTTC,CASSDNSGANVLTF
TRBJ2-2,TRBD2,NA,TRBV7-2,TGTGCCAGCAGCTTAGTGAGAGCGGGGGGGCTTAAGAACACCGGGGAGCTGTTTTTT,CASSLVRAGGLKNTGELFF
TRBJ2-2,TRBD1,NA,TRBV18,TGTGCCAGCTCACGTCAGGGGGCACCCGGGGAGCTGTTTTTT,CASSRQGAPGELFF
TRBJ2-5,TRBD2,once,TRBV27,TGTGCCAGCAGGTCACTAGCGGGGCCCTTCCGAGAGACCCAGTACTTC,CASRSLAGPFRETQYF
TRBJ1-3,NA,NA,TRBV18,TGTGCCAGCTCGCCCCTTGGGGGGTCATCCCCTGGAAACACCATATATTTT,CASSPLGGSSPGNTIYF
TRBJ2-1,TRBD2,NA,TRBV3-1/TRBV3-2,TGTGCCAGCAGCCAAGACCTCGCTACCCGGGGGGGCTACAATGAGCAGTTCTTC,CASSQDLATRGGYNEQFF
TRBJ2-3,NA,once,TRBV10-3,TGTGCCATCAGTGAGTCGGGGGGGCGGACAGATACGCAGTATTTT,CAISESGGRTDTQYF